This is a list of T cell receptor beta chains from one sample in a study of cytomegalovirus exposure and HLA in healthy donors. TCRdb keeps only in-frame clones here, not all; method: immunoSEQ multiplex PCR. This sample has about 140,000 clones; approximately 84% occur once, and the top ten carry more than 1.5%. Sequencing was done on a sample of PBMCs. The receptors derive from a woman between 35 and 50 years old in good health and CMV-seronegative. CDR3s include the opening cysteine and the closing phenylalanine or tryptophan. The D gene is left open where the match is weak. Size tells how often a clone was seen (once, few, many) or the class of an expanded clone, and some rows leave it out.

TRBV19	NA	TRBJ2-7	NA	CASSTQMVDEQYF	TGTGCCAGTAGTACTCAAATGGTAGACGAGCAGTACTTC
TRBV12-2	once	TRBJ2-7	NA	CASRFGQAYEQYF	TGTGCAAGTCGCTTCGGACAGGCCTACGAGCAGTACTTC
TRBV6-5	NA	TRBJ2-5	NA	CASSYNGRGFGETQYF	TGTGCCAGCAGTTACAACGGTAGAGGGTTCGGAGAGACCCAGTACTTC
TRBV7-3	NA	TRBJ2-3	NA	CASSVSPDTQYF	TGTGCCAGCAGCGTTTCCCCGGATACGCAGTATTTT
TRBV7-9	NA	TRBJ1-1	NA	CASNLWTQSEAFF	TGTGCCAGCAACTTATGGACACAATCTGAAGCTTTCTTT
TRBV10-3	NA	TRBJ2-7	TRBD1	CAIREGGTRYEQYF	TGTGCCATCAGGGAAGGGGGCACTCGCTACGAGCAGTACTTC
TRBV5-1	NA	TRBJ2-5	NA	CASSLAIQQETQYF	TGCGCCAGCAGCTTGGCGATACAGCAAGAGACCCAGTACTTC
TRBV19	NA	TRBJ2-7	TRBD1	CASSIPGQGSYEQYF	TGTGCCAGTAGTATTCCGGGACAGGGGTCCTACGAGCAGTACTTC
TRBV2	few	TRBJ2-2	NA	CASRKDGSRLFF	TGTGCCAGCAGGAAAGACGGGAGTAGGCTGTTTTTT
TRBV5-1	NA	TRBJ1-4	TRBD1	CASSLGTGKTNEKLFF	TGCGCCAGCAGCTTAGGGACAGGGAAAACTAATGAAAAACTGTTTTTT
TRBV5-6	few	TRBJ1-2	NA	CASSLGQRYGYTF	TGTGCCAGCAGCTTGGGGCAGCGCTATGGCTACACCTTC
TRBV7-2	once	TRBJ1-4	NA	CASRPRPATNEKLFF	TGTGCCAGCAGACCTAGACCGGCAACTAATGAAAAACTGTTTTTT
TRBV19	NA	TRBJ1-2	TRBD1	CASSILINRGPRNYGYTF	TGTGCCAGTAGTATTCTGATCAACAGGGGGCCACGCAACTATGGCTACACCTTC
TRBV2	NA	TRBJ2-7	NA	CASSAQGTRHEQYF	TGTGCCAGCAGTGCCCAGGGAACACGGCACGAGCAGTACTTC
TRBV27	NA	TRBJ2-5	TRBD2	CATGLTGGPWETQYF	TGTGCCACAGGCCTAACGGGAGGGCCTTGGGAGACCCAGTACTTC
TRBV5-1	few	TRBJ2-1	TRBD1	CASGRGQGGNEQFF	TGCGCCAGCGGCCGTGGACAGGGGGGGAATGAGCAGTTCTTC
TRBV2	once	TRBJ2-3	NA	CASSVNSLPTDTQYF	TGTGCCAGCAGTGTTAACTCCTTACCCACAGATACGCAGTATTTT
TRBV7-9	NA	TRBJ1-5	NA	CASSLAWGEYSNQPQHF	TGTGCCAGCAGCTTAGCCTGGGGAGAATATAGCAATCAGCCCCAGCATTTT
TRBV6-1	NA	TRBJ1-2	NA	CASSPLDSFNYGYTF	TGTGCCAGCAGCCCTCTGGACAGCTTTAACTATGGCTACACCTTC
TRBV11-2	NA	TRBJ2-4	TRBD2	CASSATSGSVKNIQYF	TGTGCCAGCAGCGCGACTAGCGGGAGCGTGAAAAACATTCAGTACTTC
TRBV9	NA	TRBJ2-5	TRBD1	CASSGGQGEETQYF	TGTGCCAGCAGCGGTGGGCAGGGGGAAGAGACCCAGTACTTC
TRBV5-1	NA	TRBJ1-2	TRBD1	CASSLGGTGYFYGYTF	TGCGCCAGCAGCTTGGGTGGGACAGGGTATTTCTATGGCTACACCTTC
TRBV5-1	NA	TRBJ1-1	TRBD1	CASSLMGDRNTEAFF	TGCGCCAGCAGCTTGATGGGGGACAGAAACACTGAAGCTTTCTTT
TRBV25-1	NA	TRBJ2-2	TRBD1	CASSIPGQASGELFF	TGTGCCAGCAGTATACCGGGACAGGCTTCGGGGGAGCTGTTTTTT
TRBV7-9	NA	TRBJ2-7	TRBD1	CASSSLDRGRGEQYF	TGTGCCAGCAGCTCCCTCGACAGGGGGCGAGGCGAGCAGTACTTC
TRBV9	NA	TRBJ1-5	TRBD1	CASSRTGHSWGQPQHF	TGTGCCAGCAGTCGGACAGGACATTCTTGGGGTCAGCCCCAGCATTTT
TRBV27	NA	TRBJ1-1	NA	CASSLSWPQEETEAFF	TGTGCCAGCAGTTTATCGTGGCCTCAGGAAGAAACTGAAGCTTTCTTT
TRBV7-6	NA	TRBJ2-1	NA	CASPNRQFF	TGTGCCAGCCCTAATCGGCAGTTCTTC
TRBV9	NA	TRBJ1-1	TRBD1	CASSAQGQASTEAFF	TGTGCCAGCAGCGCCCAAGGACAGGCAAGCACTGAAGCTTTCTTT
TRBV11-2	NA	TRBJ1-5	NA	CASSLFGITQPQHF	TGTGCCAGCAGCTTATTTGGCATAACCCAGCCCCAGCATTTT
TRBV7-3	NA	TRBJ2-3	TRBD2	CASSLSGTINSADTQYF	TGTGCCAGCAGCTTATCCGGGACTATTAATAGTGCAGATACGCAGTATTTT
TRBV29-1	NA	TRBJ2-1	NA	CSVPLGAGAWNEQFF	TGCAGCGTTCCATTAGGCGCGGGGGCTTGGAATGAGCAGTTCTTC
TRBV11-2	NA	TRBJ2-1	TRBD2	CASSLGLAEYNEQFF	TGTGCCAGCAGCTTAGGTCTAGCGGAATACAATGAGCAGTTCTTC
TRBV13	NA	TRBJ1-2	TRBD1	CASSLNRGGRGYTF	TGTGCCAGCAGCCTAAACAGGGGAGGTCGGGGCTACACCTTC
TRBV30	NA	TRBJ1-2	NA	CAWSSGQLYGYTF	TGTGCCTGGAGTTCAGGACAGCTCTATGGCTACACCTTC
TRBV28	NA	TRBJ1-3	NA	CASSLTVGNTIYF	TGTGCCAGCAGCCTGACAGTCGGAAACACCATATATTTT
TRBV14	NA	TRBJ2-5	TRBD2	CASSQDISGLAGAETQYF	TGCGCCAGCAGCCAAGACATTTCGGGACTAGCGGGAGCAGAGACCCAGTACTTC
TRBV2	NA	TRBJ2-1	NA	CASSDRVSYNEQFF	TGTGCCAGCAGTGACAGGGTCTCCTACAATGAGCAGTTCTTC
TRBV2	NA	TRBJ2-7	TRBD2	CASRGLAGGPGEQYF	TGTGCCAGCAGGGGACTAGCGGGAGGCCCTGGCGAGCAGTACTTC
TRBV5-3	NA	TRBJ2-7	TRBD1	CASDKSPGQGSEQYF	TGTGCCAGTGACAAATCTCCGGGACAGGGGAGCGAGCAGTACTTC